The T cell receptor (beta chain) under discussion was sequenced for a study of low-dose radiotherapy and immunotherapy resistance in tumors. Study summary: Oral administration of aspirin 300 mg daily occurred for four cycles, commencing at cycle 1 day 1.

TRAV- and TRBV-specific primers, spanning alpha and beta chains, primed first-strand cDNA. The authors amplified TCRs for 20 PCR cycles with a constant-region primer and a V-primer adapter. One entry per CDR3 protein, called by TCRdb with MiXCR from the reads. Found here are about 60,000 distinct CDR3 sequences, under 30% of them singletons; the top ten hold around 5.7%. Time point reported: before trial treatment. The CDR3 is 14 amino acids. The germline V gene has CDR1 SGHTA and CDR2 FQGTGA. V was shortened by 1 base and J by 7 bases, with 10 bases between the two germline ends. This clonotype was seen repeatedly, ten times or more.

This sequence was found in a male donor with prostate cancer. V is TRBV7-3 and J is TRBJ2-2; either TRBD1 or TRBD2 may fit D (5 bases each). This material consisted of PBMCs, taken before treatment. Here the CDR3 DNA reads TGTGCCAGCAGCTTAATCCCGGGGCTCGGGGAGCTGTTTTTT. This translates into CASSLIPGLGELFF.